The present TCR beta chain was sequenced within a study of tumor and adjacent non-tumor tissue in lung cancer. A modified ARM-PCR protocol with three rounds of nested PCR amplified TCRbeta. From the multiplex PCR reads, TCRdb called clonotypes with MiXCR, one entry per CDR3 protein. The data contain roughly 120,000 distinct CDR3 sequences, 60% to 80% of them seen just once; the ten biggest clones take up around 20%. RNA was extracted from bulk tissue without any cell sorting. This non-tumor lung sample came from over 3 cm beyond the tumor edge. Concerning this clonotype: A clone one base away is much larger, so this may be a read error.

The V and J ends lost 1 base and 8 bases respectively, with 11 bases between them. CDR1 DFQATT and CDR2 SNEGSKA come from the germline V gene (reference sequence). The CDR3 runs to 12 residues. The chain employs TRBV20-1 and TRBJ1-1; D not resolved. The sample was distant non-tumor lung tissue. The source is a man in his sixties with non-small cell lung cancer. The CDR3 region is CSARAASLEAFF. In nucleotides, the CDR3 is TGCAGTGCTAGAGCCGCGAGCTTGGAAGCTTTCTTT.